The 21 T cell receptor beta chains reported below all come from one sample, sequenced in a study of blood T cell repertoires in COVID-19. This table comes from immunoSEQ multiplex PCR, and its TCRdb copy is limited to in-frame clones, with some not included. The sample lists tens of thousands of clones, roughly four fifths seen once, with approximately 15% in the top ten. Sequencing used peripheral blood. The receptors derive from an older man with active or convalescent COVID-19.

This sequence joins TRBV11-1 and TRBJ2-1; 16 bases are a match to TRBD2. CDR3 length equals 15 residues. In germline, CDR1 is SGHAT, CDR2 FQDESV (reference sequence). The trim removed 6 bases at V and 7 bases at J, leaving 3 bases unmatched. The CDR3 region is CASSPGLAGGNEQFF. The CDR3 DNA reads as TGTGCCAGCAGTCCGGGACTAGCGGGGGGGAATGAGCAGTTCTTC. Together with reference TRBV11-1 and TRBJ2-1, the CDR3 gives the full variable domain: EAEVAQSPRYKITEKSQAVAFWCDPISGHATLYWYRQILGQGPELLVQFQDESVVDDSQLPKDRFSAERLKGVDSTLKIQPAELGDSAMYLCASSPGLAGGNEQFFGPGTRLTVL.

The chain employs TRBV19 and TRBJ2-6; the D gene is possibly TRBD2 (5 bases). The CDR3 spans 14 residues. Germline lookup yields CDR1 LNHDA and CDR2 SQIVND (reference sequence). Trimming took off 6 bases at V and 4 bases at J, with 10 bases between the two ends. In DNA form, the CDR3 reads TGTGCCAGTAGCCGACCGGGAGGGGCCAACGTCCTGACTTTC. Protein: CASSRPGGANVLTF.

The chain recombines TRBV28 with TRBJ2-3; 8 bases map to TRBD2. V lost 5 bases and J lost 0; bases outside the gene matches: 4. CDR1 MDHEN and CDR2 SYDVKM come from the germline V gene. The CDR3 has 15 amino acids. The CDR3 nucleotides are TGTGCCAGCAGTATGGCGGGGGGCAGCACAGATACGCAGTATTTT. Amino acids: CASSMAGGSTDTQYF.

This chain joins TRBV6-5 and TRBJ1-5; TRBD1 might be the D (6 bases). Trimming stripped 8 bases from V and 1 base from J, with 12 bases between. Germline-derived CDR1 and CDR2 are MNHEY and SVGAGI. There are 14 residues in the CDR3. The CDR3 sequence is CASGQILSNQPQHF. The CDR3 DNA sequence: TGTGCCAGCGGACAGATTCTCAGCAATCAGCCCCAGCATTTT.

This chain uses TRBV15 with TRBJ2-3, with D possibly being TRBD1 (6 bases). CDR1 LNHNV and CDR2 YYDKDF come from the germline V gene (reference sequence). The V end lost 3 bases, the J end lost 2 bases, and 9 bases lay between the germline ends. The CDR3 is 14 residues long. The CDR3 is CATSSRTATDTQYF. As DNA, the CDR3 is TGTGCCACCAGCAGCAGGACAGCCACAGATACGCAGTATTTT.

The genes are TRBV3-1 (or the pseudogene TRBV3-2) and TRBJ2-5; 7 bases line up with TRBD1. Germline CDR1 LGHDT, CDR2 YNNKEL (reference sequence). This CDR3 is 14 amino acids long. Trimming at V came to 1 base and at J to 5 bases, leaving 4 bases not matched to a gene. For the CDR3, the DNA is TGTGCCAGCAGCCAAGGACAGGGTGCGGAGACCCAGTACTTC. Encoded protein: CASSQGQGAETQYF.

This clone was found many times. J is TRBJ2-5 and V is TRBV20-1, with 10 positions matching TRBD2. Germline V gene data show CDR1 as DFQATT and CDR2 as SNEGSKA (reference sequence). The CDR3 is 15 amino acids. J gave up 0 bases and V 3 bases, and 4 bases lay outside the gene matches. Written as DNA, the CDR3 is TGCAGTGCTAGTCCTAGCGGGGGCTACCAAGAGACCCAGTACTTC. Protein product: CSASPSGGYQETQYF.

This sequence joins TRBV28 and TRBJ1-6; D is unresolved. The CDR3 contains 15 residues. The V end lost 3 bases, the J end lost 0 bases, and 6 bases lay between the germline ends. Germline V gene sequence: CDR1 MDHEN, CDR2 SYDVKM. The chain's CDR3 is CASSLGSSYNSPLHF. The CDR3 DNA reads TGTGCCAGCAGTTTGGGCAGCTCCTATAATTCACCCCTCCACTTT.

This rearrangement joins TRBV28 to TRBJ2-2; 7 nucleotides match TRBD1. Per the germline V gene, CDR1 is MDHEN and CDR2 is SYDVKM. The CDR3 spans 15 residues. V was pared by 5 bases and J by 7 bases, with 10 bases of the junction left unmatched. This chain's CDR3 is CASSTYRDSRGELFF. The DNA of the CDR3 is TGTGCCAGCAGTACCTACCGGGACAGCCGCGGGGAGCTGTTTTTT.

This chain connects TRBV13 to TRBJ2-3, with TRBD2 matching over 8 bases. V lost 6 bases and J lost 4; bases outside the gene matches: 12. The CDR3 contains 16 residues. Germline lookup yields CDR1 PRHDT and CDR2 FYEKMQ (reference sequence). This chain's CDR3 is CASRSGGTPGADTQYF. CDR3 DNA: TGTGCCAGCAGGAGCGGGGGAACCCCGGGGGCAGATACGCAGTATTTT.

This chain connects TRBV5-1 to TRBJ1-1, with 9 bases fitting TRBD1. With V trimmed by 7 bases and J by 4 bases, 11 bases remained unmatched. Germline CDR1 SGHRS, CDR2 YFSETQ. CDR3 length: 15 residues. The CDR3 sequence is CASGGTGIEGTEAFF. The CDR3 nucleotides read TGCGCCAGCGGCGGGACAGGGATAGAGGGCACTGAAGCTTTCTTT.

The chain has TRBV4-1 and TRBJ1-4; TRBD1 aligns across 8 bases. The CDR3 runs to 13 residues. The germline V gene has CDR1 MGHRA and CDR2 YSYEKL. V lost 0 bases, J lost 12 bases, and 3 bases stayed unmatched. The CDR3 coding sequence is TGCGCCAGCAGCCAAGATCAGGACAGGGAACTGTTTTTT. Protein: CASSQDQDRELFF.

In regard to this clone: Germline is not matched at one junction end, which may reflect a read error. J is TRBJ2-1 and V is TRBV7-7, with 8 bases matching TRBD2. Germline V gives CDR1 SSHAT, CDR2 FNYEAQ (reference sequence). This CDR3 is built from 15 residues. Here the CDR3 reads CASSLDSGGYNEQFF. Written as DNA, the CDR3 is TGTGCTAGCAGCTTAGATTCGGGGGGGTACAATGAGCAGTTCTTC.

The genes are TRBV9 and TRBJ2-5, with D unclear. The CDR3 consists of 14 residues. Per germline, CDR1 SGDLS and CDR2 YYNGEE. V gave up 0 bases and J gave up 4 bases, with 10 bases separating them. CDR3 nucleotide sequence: TGTGCCAGCAGCGTAGACCCTACCCGAGAGACCCAGTACTTC. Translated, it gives CASSVDPTRETQYF.

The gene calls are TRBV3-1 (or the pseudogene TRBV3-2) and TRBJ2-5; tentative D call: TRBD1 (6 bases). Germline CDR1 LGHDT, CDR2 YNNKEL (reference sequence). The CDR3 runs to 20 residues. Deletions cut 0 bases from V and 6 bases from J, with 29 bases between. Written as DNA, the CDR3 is TGTGCCAGCAGCCAAGAAATACGCTCGTCAGGGGTAAAGGGTCGAAAGACCCAGTACTTC. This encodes CASSQEIRSSGVKGRKTQYF.

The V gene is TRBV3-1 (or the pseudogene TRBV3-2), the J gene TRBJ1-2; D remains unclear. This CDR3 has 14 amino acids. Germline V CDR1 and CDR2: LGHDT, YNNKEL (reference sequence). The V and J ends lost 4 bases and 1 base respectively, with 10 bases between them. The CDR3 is CASSLPGVNYGYTF. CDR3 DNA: TGTGCCAGCAGCCTGCCCGGGGTTAACTATGGCTACACCTTC.

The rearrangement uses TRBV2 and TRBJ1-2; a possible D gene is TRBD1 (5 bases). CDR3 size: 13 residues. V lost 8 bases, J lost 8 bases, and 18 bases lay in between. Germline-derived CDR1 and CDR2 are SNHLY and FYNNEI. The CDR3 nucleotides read TGTGCCAGCGGTCTTATGGGGCTTGGCGGCTACACCTTC. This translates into CASGLMGLGGYTF.

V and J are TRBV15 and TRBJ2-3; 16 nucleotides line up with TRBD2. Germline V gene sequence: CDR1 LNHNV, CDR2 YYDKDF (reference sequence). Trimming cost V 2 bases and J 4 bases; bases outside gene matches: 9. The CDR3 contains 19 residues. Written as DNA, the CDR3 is TGTGCCACCAGCAGAACGTCAGGGACTAGCGGGGGGGCCCCAGATACGCAGTATTTT. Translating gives CATSRTSGTSGGAPDTQYF.

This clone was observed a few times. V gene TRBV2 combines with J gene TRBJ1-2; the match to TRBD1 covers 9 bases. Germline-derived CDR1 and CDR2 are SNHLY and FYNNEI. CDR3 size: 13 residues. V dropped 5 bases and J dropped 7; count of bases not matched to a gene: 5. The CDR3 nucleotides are TGTGCCAGCAGTTCCGGGACAGGGATTGGCTACACCTTC. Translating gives CASSSGTGIGYTF.

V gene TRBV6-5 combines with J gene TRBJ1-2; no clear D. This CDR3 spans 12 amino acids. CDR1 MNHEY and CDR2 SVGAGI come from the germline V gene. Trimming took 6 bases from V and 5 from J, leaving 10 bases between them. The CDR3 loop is CASREGSYGYTF. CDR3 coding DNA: TGTGCCAGCAGGGAGGGATCTTATGGCTACACCTTC.

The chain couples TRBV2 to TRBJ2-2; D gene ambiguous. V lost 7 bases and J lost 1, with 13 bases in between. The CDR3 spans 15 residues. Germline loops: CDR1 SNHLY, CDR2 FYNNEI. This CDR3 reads CASKTGFQNTGELFF. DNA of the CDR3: TGTGCCAGCAAAACGGGTTTCCAGAACACCGGGGAGCTGTTTTTT.